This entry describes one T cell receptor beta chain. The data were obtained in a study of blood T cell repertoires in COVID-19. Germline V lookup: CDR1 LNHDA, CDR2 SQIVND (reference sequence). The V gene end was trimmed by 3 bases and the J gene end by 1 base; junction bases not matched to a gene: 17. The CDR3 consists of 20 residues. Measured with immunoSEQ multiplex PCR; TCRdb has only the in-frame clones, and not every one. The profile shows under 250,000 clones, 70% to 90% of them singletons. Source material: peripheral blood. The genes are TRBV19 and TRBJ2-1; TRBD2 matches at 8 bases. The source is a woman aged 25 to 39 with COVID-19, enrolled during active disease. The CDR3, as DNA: TGTGCCAGTAGTATTATATGGGGACTAGTGCGAAATGAGTCCTACAATGAGCAGTTCTTC. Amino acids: CASSIIWGLVRNESYNEQFF.